One and the same sample provided the 14 T cell receptor beta chains below, sequenced in a study of tumor-infiltrating lymphocytes in primary liver carcinoma. RNA was extracted from whole blood without cell sorting, alongside germline DNA. TCR beta cDNA was made from roughly 500 ng total RNA with a constant-region primer. Libraries for TCR beta were built through three nested multiplex PCR rounds, which together made up a slightly modified ARM-PCR procedure. Primers for the first two PCR rounds were TRBV1-TRBV30 forward primers and a C-beta reverse primer (approximately 9 cycles per round). Each CDR3 protein is one row after TCRdb ran MiXCR on the multiplex PCR reads. The table records approximately 310,000 distinct CDR3 sequences, 60% to 80% of them present only once. The specimen was peripheral blood. The source is a man aged 40-49 years with primary liver carcinoma and hepatitis B virus infection.

The rearrangement links TRBV7-2 to TRBJ2-5; D may be TRBD2 (5 bases). CDR3 size: 15 residues. The V and J ends lost 1 base and 4 bases respectively, with 13 bases between them. Germline V lookup: CDR1 SGHTA, CDR2 FQGNSA. CDR3 DNA sequence: TGTGCCAGCAGCTTAGTAGCCTGGGCGGGAGAGACCCAGTACTTC. This gives the protein CASSLVAWAGETQYF.

On this clonotype: Mismatch with germline at one junction end may stem from a read error. The V and J genes are TRBV4-1 and TRBJ2-3; D unresolved. Germline V gene lookup returns CDR1 MGHRA and CDR2 YSYEKL. This CDR3 is built from 17 residues. The CDR3: CASSQGAAGVRTDAQYF. Here the CDR3 DNA reads TGCGCCAGCAGCCAAGGGGCAGCAGGAGTACGTACAGATGCGCAGTATTTT.

This clonotype was seen many times. V usage is TRBV11-2 and J usage is TRBJ2-5; 11 bases agree with TRBD1. The ends lost 8 bases at V and 4 bases at J; junction bases unmatched: 9. Germline V gene data show CDR1 as SGHAT and CDR2 as FQNNGV. The CDR3 has 15 residues. The CDR3 sequence: CASSIGGQGAETQYF. Here the CDR3 DNA reads TGTGCCAGCTCGATCGGCGGACAGGGGGCAGAGACCCAGTACTTC.

The chain recombines TRBV11-2 with TRBJ1-2; D might be TRBD1 (5 bases). Germline V lookup: CDR1 SGHAT, CDR2 FQNNGV. The CDR3 covers 16 residues. With 5 bases removed from V and 4 bases from J, the gap between germline ends came to 20 bases. CDR3 DNA: TGTGCCAGCAGCCAACCCATGACAGTGAAGATCTATGGCTACACCTTC. Residues: CASSQPMTVKIYGYTF.

This clonotype occurred many times. V gene TRBV4-1 combines with J gene TRBJ2-1; D not resolved. Trimming removed 3 bases from V and 10 bases from J, with 7 bases in between. This CDR3 has 11 amino acids. CDR1 is MGHRA and CDR2 is YSYEKL in the germline V gene. In nucleotides, the CDR3 is TGCGCCAGCAGCCAGGTCACCGAGCAGTTCTTC. It specifies CASSQVTEQFF.

This clonotype was recorded many times. The gene calls are TRBV6-1 and TRBJ2-2; D uncertain. The germline V gene encodes CDR1 MNHNS and CDR2 SASEGT. V was clipped by 11 bases and J by 2 bases, with 15 bases between them. The CDR3 consists of 14 residues. For the CDR3, the DNA is TGTGCCCACTCGGAACTTAGAAACACCGGGGAGCTGTTTTTT. It is translated as CAHSELRNTGELFF.

Worth noting for this clonotype: The junction and the germline gene differ at one end; a read error may be behind it. This rearrangement joins TRBV12-3 or TRBV12-4 to TRBJ1-1; D is undetermined. The CDR3 length is 12 residues. The CDR3 spells CVSSPIGAEAFF. CDR3 nucleotides: TGTGTCAGCAGCCCGATTGGCGCTGAAGCTTTCTTT.

At least ten counts were recorded for this clonotype. The chain recombines TRBV10-2 with TRBJ1-6; no clear D. This CDR3 comprises 18 residues. Trimming removed 6 bases from V and 5 bases from J, with 23 bases in between. Germline CDR1 reads WSHSY; CDR2 reads SAAADI. The CDR3 spells CASSLTSGPISNNSPLHF. In DNA, the CDR3 is TGCGCCAGCAGCCTGACGTCAGGCCCTATATCGAATAATTCACCCCTCCACTTT.

This clonotype was recorded only once. A much larger clone lies a single base off, so this may be a read error. This chain connects TRBV6-2 or TRBV6-3 to TRBJ1-5; no clear D gene. Trimming pared 6 bases from V and 6 bases from J, leaving 15 bases between. This CDR3 spans 14 amino acids. Looked up from germline, CDR1 is MNHEY and CDR2 is SVGEGT. CDR3 protein: CASRLGSYSQPQHF. CDR3 in DNA: TGTGCCAGCAGGCTGGGATCGTATAGTCAGCCCCAGCATTTT.

On this clonotype: A much larger clone sits a single nucleotide away, making a read error possible. The chain employs TRBV6-2 or TRBV6-3 and TRBJ2-1; D might be TRBD1 (7 bases). This CDR3 contains 15 residues. CDR1 is MNHEY and CDR2 is SVGEGT in the germline V gene. The V end was cut by 7 bases, the J end by 3 bases, with 16 bases between. Here the CDR3 reads CASTKRRGLYNEQFF. CDR3 coding DNA: TGTGCCAGCACCAAGCGGAGGGGGCTCTACAATGAGCAGTTCTTC.

In its sample, this clonotype is large (0.1 to 1%). The chain is built from TRBV11-2 and TRBJ2-1, with 11 bases that match TRBD2. V was clipped by 7 bases and J by 4 bases; unmatched bases: 9. This CDR3 is 16 amino acids long. CDR1 and CDR2 (germline): SGHAT, FQNNGV. CDR3: CASMRLAGGRYNEQFF. DNA of the CDR3: TGTGCCAGCATGAGGCTAGCGGGAGGAAGATACAATGAGCAGTTCTTC.

The genes are TRBV30 and TRBJ2-1; 13 bases line up with TRBD2. V was pared by 2 bases and J by 6 bases, with 4 bases of the junction left unmatched. This CDR3 is built from 15 residues. Germline values: CDR1 GTSNPN, CDR2 SVGIG (reference sequence). Here the CDR3 DNA reads TGTGCCTGGAGTCCACTAGCGGGAGGGCCCAATGAGCAGTTCTTC. Amino acid sequence: CAWSPLAGGPNEQFF. The variable domain in full, completed from reference TRBV30 and TRBJ2-1, reads SQTIHQWPATLVQPVGSPLSLECTVEGTSNPNLYWYRQAAGRGLQLLFYSVGIGQISSEVPQNLSASRPQDRQFILSSKKLLLSDSGFYLCAWSPLAGGPNEQFFGPGTRLTVL.

This clonotype has only one observation. A much bigger clone sits one base away, suggesting this may be a read error. V usage is TRBV4-1 and J usage is TRBJ2-1, with a possible D match to TRBD1 (6 bases). This CDR3 is 16 amino acids long. Germline V gene sequence: CDR1 MGHRA, CDR2 YSYEKL. CDR3 nucleotides: TGCGCCAGCAGGCAAGATCTTTACCAGGGGCACAATGAGCAGTTCTTC. Encoded protein: CASRQDLYQGHNEQFF.

J is TRBJ1-1 and V is TRBV20-1; D unclear. CDR3 length: 11 amino acids. Germline V gene data show CDR1 as DFQATT and CDR2 as SNEGSKA (reference sequence). Trimming stripped 0 bases from V and 3 bases from J, with 2 bases between. The CDR3 region has the DNA TGCAGTGCTAGAGAAGACACTGAAGCTTTCTTT. Its protein product is CSAREDTEAFF.